The rows below give T cell receptor beta chains drawn from one sample of a study of cytomegalovirus exposure and HLA in healthy donors. TCRdb's table, derived via immunoSEQ multiplex PCR, lists solely in-frame clones and lacks some. The sample includes roughly 130,000 clones, 80% of them seen just once. The sample consisted of PBMCs. These receptors were collected from a man between 40 and 49 years old in good health and CMV-seronegative. Both conserved end residues are part of each CDR3. The D gene is left open where the match is weak. Clone sizes are given selectively: once, few, many, or a class where the clone is expanded.

d_call,clone_size,j_call,v_call,cdr3_aa,cdr3_nt
-,-,TRBJ1-4,TRBV7-9,CASSLDGGDYEKLFF,TGTGCCAGCAGCTTAGATGGGGGGGATTATGAAAAACTGTTTTTT
-,once,TRBJ1-5,TRBV6-1,CASSEWGLSNQPQHF,TGTGCCAGCAGTGAATGGGGGCTTAGCAATCAGCCCCAGCATTTT
TRBD2,-,TRBJ2-7,TRBV5-1,CASSLVGASGTYEQYF,TGCGCCAGCAGCTTGGTTGGGGCTAGCGGAACCTACGAGCAGTACTTC
-,few,TRBJ2-7,TRBV28,CASSLGDRPLEGQYF,TGTGCCAGCAGTTTGGGGGACAGACCTTTGGAGGGGCAGTACTTC
-,few,TRBJ2-6,TRBV6-5,CASGKGAGANVLTF,TGTGCCAGCGGAAAGGGAGCCGGGGCCAACGTCCTGACTTTC
TRBD1,-,TRBJ2-3,TRBV5-4,CASSTRTGGDTQYF,TGTGCCAGCAGCACTCGGACAGGGGGAGATACGCAGTATTTT
TRBD2,-,TRBJ2-7,TRBV5-1,CASSLEGSGSYEQYF,TGCGCCAGCAGCTTGGAAGGTAGCGGGAGCTACGAGCAGTACTTC
-,-,TRBJ1-1,TRBV2,CASSEAPEGGTEAFF,TGTGCCAGCAGTGAAGCGCCGGAGGGCGGGACTGAAGCTTTCTTT
TRBD2,-,TRBJ2-3,TRBV29-1,CSVESSGGTDTQYF,TGCAGCGTTGAGTCCAGCGGGGGGACAGATACGCAGTATTTT
-,-,TRBJ1-6,TRBV11-2,CASSLSQAYSPLHF,TGTGCCAGCAGCTTAAGCCAGGCCTATTCACCCCTCCACTTT
TRBD1,-,TRBJ2-5,TRBV29-1,CSVEQSGQAKTQYF,TGCAGCGTTGAACAATCGGGACAGGCGAAGACCCAGTACTTC
TRBD1,-,TRBJ2-7,TRBV2,CARSDRDRKYEQYF,TGTGCCAGATCCGACCGGGACAGAAAATACGAGCAGTACTTC
-,-,TRBJ2-3,TRBV29-1,CSVGHALTDTQYF,TGCAGCGTTGGACATGCTCTGACAGATACGCAGTATTTT
TRBD1,-,TRBJ2-7,TRBV28,CASSKETGGSEQYF,TGTGCCAGCAGTAAGGAGACAGGGGGTAGCGAGCAGTACTTC
-,-,TRBJ1-1,TRBV2,CASTVFRGNTEAFF,TGTGCCAGCACAGTGTTCCGGGGAAACACTGAAGCTTTCTTT
TRBD1,-,TRBJ1-5,TRBV6-6,CASRSQTGGNRQPQHF,TGTGCCAGCAGATCCCAGACAGGGGGTAATCGTCAGCCCCAGCATTTT
TRBD2,-,TRBJ2-7,TRBV7-2,CASSFSGLAGGSYEQYF,TGTGCCAGCAGTTTCTCGGGACTAGCGGGGGGTTCCTACGAGCAGTACTTC
TRBD1,-,TRBJ2-7,TRBV6-1,CASSWDREGREQYF,TGTGCCAGCAGTTGGGACAGGGAGGGTCGCGAGCAGTACTTC
TRBD1,-,TRBJ1-6,TRBV19,CASSPPGQSSYNSPLHF,TGTGCCAGTAGTCCGCCGGGACAGAGCTCCTATAATTCACCCCTCCACTTT
-,-,TRBJ2-2,TRBV10-1,CASSEFLYTGELFF,TGCGCCAGCAGTGAGTTCCTCTACACCGGGGAGCTGTTTTTT
-,-,TRBJ1-3,TRBV11-2,CASSFGQRHSGNTIYF,TGTGCCAGCAGCTTTGGACAGCGACACTCTGGAAACACCATATATTTT
TRBD1,-,TRBJ2-6,TRBV5-1,CASSPTGGTGANVLTF,TGCGCCAGCAGCCCGACAGGGGGCACTGGGGCCAACGTCCTGACTTTC
TRBD1,-,TRBJ2-7,TRBV6-5,CASRTGTANEQYF,TGTGCCAGCAGAACCGGGACAGCCAACGAGCAGTACTTC
-,-,TRBJ1-1,TRBV5-1,CASSLGGGSTEAFF,TGCGCCAGCAGCTTGGGAGGGGGTTCTACTGAAGCTTTCTTT
TRBD2,-,TRBJ2-1,TRBV7-2,CASSPGTSGRGGNEQFF,TGTGCCAGCAGCCCCGGGACTAGCGGGAGAGGGGGCAATGAGCAGTTCTTC
-,-,TRBJ1-1,TRBV27,CASSGTNTEAFF,TGTGCCAGCAGTGGCACCAACACTGAAGCTTTCTTT
-,once,TRBJ2-3,TRBV6-4,CASRPTGWRTDTQYF,TGTGCCAGCAGGCCGACTGGGTGGCGCACAGATACGCAGTATTTT
-,-,TRBJ1-2,TRBV5-1,CASSLDPGWDGYTF,TGCGCCAGCAGCTTGGATCCAGGGTGGGATGGCTACACCTTC
TRBD2,few,TRBJ2-3,TRBV11-1,CASSGSSGGQLLPTDTQYF,TGTGCCAGCAGCGGTTCGAGCGGGGGCCAACTATTACCCACAGATACGCAGTATTTT
-,few,TRBJ1-3,TRBV6-5,CASSYRRVQSLYF,TGTGCCAGCAGTTACAGACGTGTACAGAGTCTATATTTT
-,-,TRBJ2-5,TRBV11-3,CASSLQVQETQYF,TGTGCCAGCAGCTTACAGGTCCAAGAGACCCAGTACTTC
TRBD2,-,TRBJ2-2,TRBV18,CASSSQREPGELFF,TGTGCCAGCTCAAGCCAGCGGGAGCCCGGGGAGCTGTTTTTT
-,once,TRBJ1-5,TRBV5-1,CASSLGTGNQPQHF,TGCGCCAGCAGCTTGGGGACGGGGAATCAGCCCCAGCATTTT
TRBD1,-,TRBJ1-5,TRBV28,CASSPTGGLEQPQHF,TGTGCCAGCAGTCCCACAGGGGGCCTGGAGCAGCCCCAGCATTTT
-,-,TRBJ2-1,TRBV5-4,CASSLTPPGYNEQFF,TGTGCCAGCAGCTTGACCCCCCCGGGGTACAATGAGCAGTTCTTC
TRBD1,-,TRBJ1-1,TRBV5-1,CASSLGTGWFTEAFF,TGCGCCAGCAGCTTGGGGACAGGGTGGTTCACTGAAGCTTTCTTT
-,-,TRBJ1-1,TRBV5-4,CASSPRRGGVTEAFF,TGTGCCAGCAGCCCCCGCCGGGGGGGAGTCACTGAAGCTTTCTTT
TRBD1,-,TRBJ2-7,TRBV6-1,CASSPGQGATYEQYF,TGTGCCAGCAGTCCGGGACAGGGGGCGACTTACGAGCAGTACTTC
TRBD1,-,TRBJ1-5,TRBV18,CASSPGQGYQPQHF,TGTGCCAGCTCACCGGGACAGGGATATCAGCCCCAGCATTTT
-,-,TRBJ1-5,TRBV6-6,CAGAALGGQPQHF,TGTGCCGGGGCGGCACTGGGGGGTCAGCCCCAGCATTTT
-,-,TRBJ2-7,TRBV6-6,CASSLLAYYEQYF,TGTGCCAGCAGCCTACTAGCCTACTACGAGCAGTACTTC
TRBD1,many,TRBJ2-4,TRBV6-5,CASRGQGIQYF,TGTGCCAGCAGGGGACAGGGGATTCAGTACTTC
TRBD1,-,TRBJ1-2,TRBV30,CAWRGTADGYTF,TGTGCCTGGAGGGGGACAGCGGATGGCTACACCTTC
-,few,TRBJ2-5,TRBV28,CASSGTARGGETQYF,TGTGCCAGCTCTGGGACAGCCAGAGGGGGGGAGACCCAGTACTTC
-,-,TRBJ1-2,TRBV19,CASSIGNRARGYTF,TGTGCCAGTAGTATAGGTAACAGGGCTCGTGGCTACACCTTC
-,once,TRBJ1-1,TRBV18,CASSPSDRLFAEAFF,TGTGCCAGCTCACCGTCCGACAGGCTCTTCGCTGAAGCTTTCTTT
-,-,TRBJ2-5,TRBV30,CAWRGAGTQYF,TGTGCCTGGCGGGGGGCGGGGACCCAGTACTTC
-,-,TRBJ2-7,TRBV11-2,CASSSGLPGEQYF,TGTGCCAGCAGCTCGGGACTCCCCGGCGAGCAGTACTTC
-,-,TRBJ2-1,TRBV2,CASTVVVANEQFF,TGTGCCAGCACTGTGGTAGTAGCGAATGAGCAGTTCTTC
-,-,TRBJ2-1,TRBV30,CAWRMWQGQFF,TGTGCCTGGAGGATGTGGCAGGGGCAGTTCTTC
-,once,TRBJ1-1,TRBV10-3,CAISESISPGGVTAFF,TGTGCCATCAGTGAGTCGATATCGCCGGGAGGGGTAACAGCTTTCTTT
TRBD1,few,TRBJ1-2,TRBV10-3,CAINPGQSNYGYTF,TGTGCCATCAACCCGGGACAGTCTAACTATGGCTACACCTTC